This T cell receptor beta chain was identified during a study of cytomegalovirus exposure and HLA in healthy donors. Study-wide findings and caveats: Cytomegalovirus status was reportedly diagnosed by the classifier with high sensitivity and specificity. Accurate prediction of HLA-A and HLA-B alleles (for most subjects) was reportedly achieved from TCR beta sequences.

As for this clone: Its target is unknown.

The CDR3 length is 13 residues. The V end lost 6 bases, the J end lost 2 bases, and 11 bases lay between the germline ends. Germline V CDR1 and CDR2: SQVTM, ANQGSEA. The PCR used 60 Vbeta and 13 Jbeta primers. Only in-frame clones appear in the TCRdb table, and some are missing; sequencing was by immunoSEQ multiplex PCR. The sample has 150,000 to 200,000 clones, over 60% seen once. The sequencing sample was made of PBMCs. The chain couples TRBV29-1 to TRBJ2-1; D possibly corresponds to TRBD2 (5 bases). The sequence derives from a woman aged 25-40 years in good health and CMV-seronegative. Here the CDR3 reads CSVYGETYNEQFF. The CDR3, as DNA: TGCAGCGTGTACGGGGAGACCTACAATGAGCAGTTCTTC.